The present T cell receptor beta chain was sequenced within a study of blood T cells in healthy people across ages. Then a second PCR, running roughly 7 to 12 cycles, was carried out with a sample-barcoded 5' primer and a J-beta primer mix. Via MiXCR, TCRdb re-called the 5' RACE reads, giving one row per CDR3 protein. The sample shows about 1,500,000 distinct CDR3 sequences, 28% of them seen only once. The CDR3 has 17 residues. CDR1 is LGHDT, CDR2 YNNKEL, per germline (reference sequence). Deletions cut 0 bases from V and 0 bases from J, with 13 bases between. This clonotype was detected a few times. The study isolated at least 6.5 million PBMCs from each sample.

Sequenced input: blood. The receptor's source is a woman in her twenties or thirties in good health. V is TRBV3-1 and J is TRBJ2-3, with D possibly called TRBD1 or TRBD2 (5 bases each). CDR3 DNA sequence: TGTGCCAGCAGCCAAGATTCATCGGGGACGAGCACAGATACGCAGTATTTT. It yields the protein CASSQDSSGTSTDTQYF.